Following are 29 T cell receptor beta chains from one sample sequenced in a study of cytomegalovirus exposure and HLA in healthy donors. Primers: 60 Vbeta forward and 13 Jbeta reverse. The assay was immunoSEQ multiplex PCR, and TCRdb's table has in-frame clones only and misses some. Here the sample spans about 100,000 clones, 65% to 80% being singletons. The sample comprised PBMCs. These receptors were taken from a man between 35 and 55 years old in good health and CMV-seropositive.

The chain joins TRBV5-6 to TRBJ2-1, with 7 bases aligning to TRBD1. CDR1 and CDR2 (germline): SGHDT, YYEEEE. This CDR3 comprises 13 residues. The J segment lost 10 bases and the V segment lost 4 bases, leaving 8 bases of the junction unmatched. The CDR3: CASSEGQYVEQFF. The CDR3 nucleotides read TGTGCCAGCAGCGAGGGACAGTACGTCGAGCAGTTCTTC.

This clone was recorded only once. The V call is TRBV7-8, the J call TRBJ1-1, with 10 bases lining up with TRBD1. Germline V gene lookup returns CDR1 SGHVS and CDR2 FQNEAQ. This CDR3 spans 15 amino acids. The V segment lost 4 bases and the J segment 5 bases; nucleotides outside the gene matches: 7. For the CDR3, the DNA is TGTGCCAGCAGCTGGGGACAGGGGCGGTCAACTGAAGCTTTCTTT. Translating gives CASSWGQGRSTEAFF.

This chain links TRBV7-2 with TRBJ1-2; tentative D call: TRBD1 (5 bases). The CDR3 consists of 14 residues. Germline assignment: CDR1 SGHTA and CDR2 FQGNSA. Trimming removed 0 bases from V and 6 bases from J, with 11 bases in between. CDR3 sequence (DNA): TGTGCCAGCAGCTTAGCAGGGGAGGGCAATGGCTACACCTTC. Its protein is CASSLAGEGNGYTF. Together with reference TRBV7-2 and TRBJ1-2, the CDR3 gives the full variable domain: GAGVSQSPSNKVTEKGKDVELRCDPISGHTALYWYRQSLGQGLEFLIYFQGNSAPDKSGLPSDRFSAERTGGSVSTLTIQRTQQEDSAVYLCASSLAGEGNGYTFGSGTRLTVV.

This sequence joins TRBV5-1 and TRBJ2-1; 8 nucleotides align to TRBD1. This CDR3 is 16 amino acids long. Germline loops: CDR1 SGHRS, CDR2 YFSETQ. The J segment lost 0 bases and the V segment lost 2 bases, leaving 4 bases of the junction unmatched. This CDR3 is CASSLTGTGSYNEQFF. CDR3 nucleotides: TGCGCCAGCAGCTTAACCGGGACAGGCTCCTACAATGAGCAGTTCTTC.

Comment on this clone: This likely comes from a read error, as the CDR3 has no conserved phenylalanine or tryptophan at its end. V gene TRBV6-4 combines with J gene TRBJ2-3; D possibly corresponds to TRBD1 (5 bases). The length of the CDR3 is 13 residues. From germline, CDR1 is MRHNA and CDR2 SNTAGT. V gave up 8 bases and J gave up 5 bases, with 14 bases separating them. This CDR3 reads CASGASFGDTQYS. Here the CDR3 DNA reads TGTGCCAGCGGGGCTAGTTTTGGAGATACGCAGTATTCT.

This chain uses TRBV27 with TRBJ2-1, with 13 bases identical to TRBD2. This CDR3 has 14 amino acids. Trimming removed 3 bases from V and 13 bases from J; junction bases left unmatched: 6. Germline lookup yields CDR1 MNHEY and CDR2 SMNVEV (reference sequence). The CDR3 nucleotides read TGTGCCAGCAGTTTTGGACTAGCGGGAGATCTTCAGTTCTTC. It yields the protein CASSFGLAGDLQFF.

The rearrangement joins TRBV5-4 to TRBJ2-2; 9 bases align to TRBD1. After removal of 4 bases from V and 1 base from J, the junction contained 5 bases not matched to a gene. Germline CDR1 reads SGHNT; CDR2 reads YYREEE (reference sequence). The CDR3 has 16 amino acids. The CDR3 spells CASSTPGQGNTGELFF. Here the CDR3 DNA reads TGTGCCAGCAGCACGCCGGGACAGGGGAACACCGGGGAGCTGTTTTTT. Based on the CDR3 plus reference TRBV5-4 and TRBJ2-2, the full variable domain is ETGVTQSPTHLIKTRGQQVTLRCSSQSGHNTVSWYQQALGQGPQFIFQYYREEENGRGNFPPRFSGLQFPNYSSELNVNALELDDSALYLCASSTPGQGNTGELFFGEGSRLTVL.

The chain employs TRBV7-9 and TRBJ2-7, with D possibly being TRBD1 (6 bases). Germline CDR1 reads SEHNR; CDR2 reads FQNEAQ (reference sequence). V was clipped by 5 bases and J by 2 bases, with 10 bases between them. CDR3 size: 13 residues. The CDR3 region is CASSPRGTYEQYF. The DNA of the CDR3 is TGTGCCAGCAGCCCCAGGGGTACCTACGAGCAGTACTTC.

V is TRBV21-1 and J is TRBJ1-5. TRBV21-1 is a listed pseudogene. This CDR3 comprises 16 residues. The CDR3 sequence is CASSRLAGKSIQPQHF. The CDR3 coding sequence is TGTGCCAGCAGCAGGCTGGCCGGGAAAAGTATTCAGCCCCAGCATTTT.

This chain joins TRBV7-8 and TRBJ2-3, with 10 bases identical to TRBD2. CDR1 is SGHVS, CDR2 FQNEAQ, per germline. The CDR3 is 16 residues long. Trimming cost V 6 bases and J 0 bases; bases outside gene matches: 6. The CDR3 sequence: CASSLRTSGSTDTQYF. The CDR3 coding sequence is TGTGCCAGCAGTCTTAGGACTAGCGGTAGCACAGATACGCAGTATTTT.

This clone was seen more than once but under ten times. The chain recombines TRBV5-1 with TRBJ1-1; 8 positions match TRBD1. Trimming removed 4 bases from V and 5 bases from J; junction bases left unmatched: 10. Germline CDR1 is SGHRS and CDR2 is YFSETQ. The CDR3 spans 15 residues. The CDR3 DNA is TGCGCCAGCAGCCCGGAGACAGGGGTTGGGACTGAAGCTTTCTTT. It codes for CASSPETGVGTEAFF. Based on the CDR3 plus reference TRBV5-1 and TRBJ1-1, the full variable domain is KAGVTQTPRYLIKTRGQQVTLSCSPISGHRSVSWYQQTPGQGLQFLFEYFSETQRNKGNFPGRFSGRQFSNSRSEMNVSTLELGDSALYLCASSPETGVGTEAFFGQGTRLTVV.

The CDR3 DNA reads TGCGCCAGCAGCCAACAGTTGTCGGCTAGCGGGAGGGCCTCCTCCGAAGATACGCAGTATTTT. It yields the protein CASSQQLSASGRASSEDTQYF. The chain carries TRBV4-3 and TRBJ2-3, with 12 nucleotides matching TRBD2. The V and J ends lost 2 bases and 5 bases, in that order; junction bases with no gene match: 20. Looked up from germline, CDR1 is LGHNA and CDR2 is YSLEER. This CDR3 spans 21 amino acids.

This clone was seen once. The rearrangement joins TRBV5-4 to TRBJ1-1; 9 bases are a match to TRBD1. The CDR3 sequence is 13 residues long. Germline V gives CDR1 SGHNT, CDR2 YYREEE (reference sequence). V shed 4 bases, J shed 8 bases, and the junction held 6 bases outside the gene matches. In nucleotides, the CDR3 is TGTGCCAGCAGCGTGATGGACAGGGGAGAAGCTTTCTTT. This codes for CASSVMDRGEAFF.

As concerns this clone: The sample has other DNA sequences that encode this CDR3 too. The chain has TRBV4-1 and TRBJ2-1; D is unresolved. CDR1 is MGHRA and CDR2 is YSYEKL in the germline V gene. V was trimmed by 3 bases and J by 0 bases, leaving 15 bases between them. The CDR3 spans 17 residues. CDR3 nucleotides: TGCGCCAGCAGCCACAATGGGCAGCCGAGCTCCTACAATGAGCAGTTCTTC. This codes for CASSHNGQPSSYNEQFF.

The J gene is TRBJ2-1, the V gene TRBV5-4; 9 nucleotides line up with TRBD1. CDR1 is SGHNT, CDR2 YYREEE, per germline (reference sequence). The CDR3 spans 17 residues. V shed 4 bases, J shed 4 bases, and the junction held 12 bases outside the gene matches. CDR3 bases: TGTGCCAGCAGCCAGCCCATATGGGACAGGGAGTACAATGAGCAGTTCTTC. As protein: CASSQPIWDREYNEQFF. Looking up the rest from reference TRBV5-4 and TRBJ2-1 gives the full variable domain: ETGVTQSPTHLIKTRGQQVTLRCSSQSGHNTVSWYQQALGQGPQFIFQYYREEENGRGNFPPRFSGLQFPNYSSELNVNALELDDSALYLCASSQPIWDREYNEQFFGPGTRLTVL.

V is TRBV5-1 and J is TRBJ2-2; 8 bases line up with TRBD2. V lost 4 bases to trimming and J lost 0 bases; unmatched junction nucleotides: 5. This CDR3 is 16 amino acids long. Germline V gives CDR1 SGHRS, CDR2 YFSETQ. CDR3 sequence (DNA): TGCGCCAGCAGCCCCCTAGCGGGCCCGAACACCGGGGAGCTGTTTTTT. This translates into CASSPLAGPNTGELFF.

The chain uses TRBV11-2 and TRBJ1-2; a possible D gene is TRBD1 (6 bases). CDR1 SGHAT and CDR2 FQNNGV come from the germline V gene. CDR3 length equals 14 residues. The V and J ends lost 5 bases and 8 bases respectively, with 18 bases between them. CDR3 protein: CASSDRDTTGGYTF. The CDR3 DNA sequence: TGTGCCAGCAGCGACCGGGACACCACGGGGGGCTACACCTTC.

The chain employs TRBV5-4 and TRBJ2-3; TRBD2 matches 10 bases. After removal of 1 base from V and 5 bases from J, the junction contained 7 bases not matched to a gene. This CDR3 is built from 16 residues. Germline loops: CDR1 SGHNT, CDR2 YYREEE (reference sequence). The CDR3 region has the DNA TGTGCCAGCAGCTTGAGGGTAGCGGGGGGTCAAGATACGCAGTATTTT. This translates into CASSLRVAGGQDTQYF.

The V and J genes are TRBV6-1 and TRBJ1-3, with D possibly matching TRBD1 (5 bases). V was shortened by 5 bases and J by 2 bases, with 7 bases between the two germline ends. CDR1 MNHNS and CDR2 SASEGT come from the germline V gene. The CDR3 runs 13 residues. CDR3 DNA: TGTGCCAGCAGTTCAGGGACTGGAAACACCATATATTTT. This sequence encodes CASSSGTGNTIYF.

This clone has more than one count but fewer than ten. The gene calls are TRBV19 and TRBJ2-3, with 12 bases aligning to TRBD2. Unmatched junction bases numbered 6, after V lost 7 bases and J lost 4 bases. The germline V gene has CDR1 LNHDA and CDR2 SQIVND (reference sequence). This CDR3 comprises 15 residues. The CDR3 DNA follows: TGTGCCAGTACATCTAGCGGGGGGGCCCCAGATACGCAGTATTTT. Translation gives CASTSSGGAPDTQYF.

DNA of the CDR3: TGCGCCAGCAGCTTGGGTTGGGGCACATCTGGAAACACCATATATTTT. Its translation is CASSLGWGTSGNTIYF. The gene calls are TRBV5-1 and TRBJ1-3; D is possibly TRBD1 (5 bases). The V end was cut by 0 bases, the J end by 1 base, with 11 bases between. CDR1 and CDR2 from the germline V gene are SGHRS and YFSETQ. This CDR3 region has 16 residues.

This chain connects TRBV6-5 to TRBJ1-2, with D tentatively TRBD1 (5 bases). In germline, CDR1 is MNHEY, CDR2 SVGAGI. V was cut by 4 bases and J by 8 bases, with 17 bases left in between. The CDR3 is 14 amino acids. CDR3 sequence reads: CASSSPTTAKGYTF. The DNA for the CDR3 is TGTGCCAGCAGTTCACCGACGACAGCTAAAGGCTACACCTTC.

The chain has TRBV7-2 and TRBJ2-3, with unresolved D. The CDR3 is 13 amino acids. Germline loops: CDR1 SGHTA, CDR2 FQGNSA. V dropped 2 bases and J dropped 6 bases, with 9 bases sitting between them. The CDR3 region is CASSLSPEDTQYF. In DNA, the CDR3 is TGTGCCAGCAGCTTATCCCCCGAGGATACGCAGTATTTT.

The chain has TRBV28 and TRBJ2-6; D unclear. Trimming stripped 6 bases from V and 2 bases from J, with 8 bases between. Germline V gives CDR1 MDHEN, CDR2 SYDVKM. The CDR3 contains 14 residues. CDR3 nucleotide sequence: TGTGCCAGCAGCGCCCAGACTGGGGCCAACGTCCTGACTTTC. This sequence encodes CASSAQTGANVLTF.

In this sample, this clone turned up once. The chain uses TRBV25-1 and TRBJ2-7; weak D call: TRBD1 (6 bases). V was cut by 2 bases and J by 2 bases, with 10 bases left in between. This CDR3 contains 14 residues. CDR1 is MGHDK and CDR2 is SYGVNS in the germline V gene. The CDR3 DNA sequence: TGTGCCAGCAGTGAAGCCAAGGGGGCCTACGAGCAGTACTTC. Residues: CASSEAKGAYEQYF.

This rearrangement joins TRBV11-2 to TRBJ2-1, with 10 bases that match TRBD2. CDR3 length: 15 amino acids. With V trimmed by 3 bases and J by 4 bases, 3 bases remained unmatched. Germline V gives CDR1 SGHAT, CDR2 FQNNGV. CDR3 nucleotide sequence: TGTGCCAGCAGCTTCGTAGCGGGGGGTTACAATGAGCAGTTCTTC. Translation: CASSFVAGGYNEQFF.

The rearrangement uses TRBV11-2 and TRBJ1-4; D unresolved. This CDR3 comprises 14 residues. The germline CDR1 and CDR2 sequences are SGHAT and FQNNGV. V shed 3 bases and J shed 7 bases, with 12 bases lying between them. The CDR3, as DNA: TGTGCCAGCAGCTTGGAGGGTGGAAGTGAAAAACTGTTTTTT. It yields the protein CASSLEGGSEKLFF.

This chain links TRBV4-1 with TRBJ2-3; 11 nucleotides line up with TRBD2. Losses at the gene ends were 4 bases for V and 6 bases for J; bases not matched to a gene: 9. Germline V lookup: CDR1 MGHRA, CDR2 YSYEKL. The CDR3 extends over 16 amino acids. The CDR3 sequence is CASSPGTSGFSDTQYF. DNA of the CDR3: TGCGCCAGCAGCCCTGGGACTAGCGGATTTTCTGATACGCAGTATTTT.

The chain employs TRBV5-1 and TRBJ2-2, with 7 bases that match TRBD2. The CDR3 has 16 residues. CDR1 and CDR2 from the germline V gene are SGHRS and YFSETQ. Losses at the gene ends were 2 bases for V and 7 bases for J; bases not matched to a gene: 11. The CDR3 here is CASSLNSGPWDGELFF. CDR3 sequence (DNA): TGCGCCAGCAGCTTAAATAGCGGGCCGTGGGACGGGGAGCTGTTTTTT.